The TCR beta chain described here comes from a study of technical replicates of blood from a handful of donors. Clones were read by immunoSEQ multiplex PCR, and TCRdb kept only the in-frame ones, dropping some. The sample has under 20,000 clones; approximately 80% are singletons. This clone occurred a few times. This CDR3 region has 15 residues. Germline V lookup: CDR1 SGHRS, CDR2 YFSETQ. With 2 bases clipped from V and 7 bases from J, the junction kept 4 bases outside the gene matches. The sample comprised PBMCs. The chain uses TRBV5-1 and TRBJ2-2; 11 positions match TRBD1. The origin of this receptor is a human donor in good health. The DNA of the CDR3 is TGCGCCAGCAGCTTAAGGACAGGGGGCGGCGGGGAGCTGTTTTTT. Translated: CASSLRTGGGGELFF.